This T cell receptor beta chain was identified in a study of metastatic and nonmetastatic thyroid tumors. Across the study: Patients with malignant and benign thyroid disease provided blood and tumor or nodule tissue, whose repertoires were compared.

Overall study findings and caveats: Significantly greater TCR beta diversity was reportedly found in malignant thyroid tumors than in benign nodules (in blood and tumor).

Original processing methods: It was from CDR3 differences across clinicopathological groups that a distant-metastasis classifier for papillary thyroid cancer was built. From the PCR reads, TCRdb re-called clones with MiXCR. The V and J calls were determined by TCRdb, not by the authors. The sample includes 100,000 or so clones, under 15% of them seen just once. Nobody among the patients had been given any treatment before thyroid surgery. V lost 0 bases and J lost 4; bases outside the gene matches: 4. This CDR3 spans 15 amino acids. Per germline, CDR1 SGHRS and CDR2 YFSETQ. The table lists this clone with many counts. Its antigen is unknown.

The V call is TRBV5-1, the J call TRBJ2-5; 9 bases fit TRBD1. Sample: blood. The receptor's source is a female donor with papillary thyroid cancer or a benign thyroid nodule (not recorded which). Some clones in this sample may be carry-over from other donors' samples. CDR3 DNA: TGCGCCAGCAGCTTGGATCCGGGACAGGGAGAGACCCAGTACTTC. Its translation is CASSLDPGQGETQYF.